Listed below are T cell receptor beta chains from one sample, sequenced in a study of blood T cell repertoires in COVID-19. The data were produced by immunoSEQ multiplex PCR, yet TCRdb's version contains in-frame clones alone and is incomplete. Of 200,000 to 300,000 clones listed, about 87% are singletons. The sequencing sample was made of peripheral blood. Receptors originate from a woman in her forties with acute or convalescent COVID-19. Each CDR3 is given with its conserved first and last residue. The order of the fields is J gene, D gene, V gene, clone size, CDR3 DNA, CDR3 protein. The D gene is left open where the match is weak. The size entry is marked missing in some rows and otherwise reads once, few, many or a size class.

>TRBJ1-2|TRBD1|TRBV28|few
TGTGCCAGCCATGACAGGGCAAGTGGCTACACCTTC
CASHDRASGYTF
>TRBJ1-5|NA|TRBV27|NA
TGTGCCAGCAGCGCCGACTCTAGCAATCAGCCCCAGCATTTT
CASSADSSNQPQHF
>TRBJ1-1|TRBD1|TRBV2|NA
TGTGCCAGCAGTGAATTGGGACAGGGGGCTTTCTTT
CASSELGQGAFF
>TRBJ1-2|NA|TRBV6-4|few
TGTGCCAGCAGTGACGGGAGTTCCTATGGCTACACCTTC
CASSDGSSYGYTF
>TRBJ2-6|NA|TRBV19|NA
TGTGCCAGTATCGATAATGTGGGACTCCTTGGGGCCAACGTCCTGACTTTC
CASIDNVGLLGANVLTF
>TRBJ2-5|NA|TRBV4-1|NA
TGCGCCAGCAGCCAAGTAACAGATCACCAAGAGACCCAGTACTTC
CASSQVTDHQETQYF
>TRBJ1-2|NA|TRBV2|NA
TGTGCCAGCAGTGAAGGGGCAGGTTATGGCTACACCTTC
CASSEGAGYGYTF
>TRBJ1-6|TRBD1|TRBV27|NA
TGTGCCAGCAGTTTCTGGACAAGGGGGCATTCACCCCTCCACTTT
CASSFWTRGHSPLHF
>TRBJ2-1|NA|TRBV21-1|NA
TGTGCCAGCTACCGGGACACCTACAATGAGCAGTTCTTC
CASYRDTYNEQFF
>TRBJ2-3|NA|TRBV2|NA
TGTGCCAGCAAACCGCGGGGCAGGAGCACAGATACGCAGTATTTT
CASKPRGRSTDTQYF
>TRBJ2-1|TRBD2|TRBV5-8|NA
TGTGCCAGCAGCTTAGCGGGGGGGCAAGGTGAGCAGTTCTTC
CASSLAGGQGEQFF
>TRBJ1-2|TRBD1|TRBV5-1|NA
TGCGCCAGCAGCTTGGCTGGGGACAGGGGACCGCTTAACTATGGCTACACCTTC
CASSLAGDRGPLNYGYTF
>TRBJ1-4|TRBD1|TRBV7-6|NA
TGTGCCAGCAGCCCCTGGACAGGGAAGGAAGAAAAACTGTTTTTT
CASSPWTGKEEKLFF
>TRBJ1-4|NA|TRBV18|NA
TGTGCCAGCTCGCCAACTAAAGGGGAAGGGGAAAAACTGTTTTTT
CASSPTKGEGEKLFF
>TRBJ2-3|TRBD2|TRBV7-9|NA
TGTGCCAGCTCCCCGGGGAACAGCGGGGGGGCGGATACGCAGTATTTT
CASSPGNSGGADTQYF
>TRBJ2-3|TRBD1|TRBV5-1|NA
TGCGCCAGCAGCTCCTACCGACAGGGATACACAGATACGCAGTATTTT
CASSSYRQGYTDTQYF
>TRBJ1-2|TRBD1|TRBV7-9|once
TGTGCCAGCAGCTTAGAGACAGGGAGGTATGGCTACACCTTC
CASSLETGRYGYTF
>TRBJ2-2|TRBD2|TRBV24-1|NA
TGTGCCACCAGTGATTTGCGTAGGGGCGGGGGCACCGGGGAGCTGTTTTTT
CATSDLRRGGGTGELFF
>TRBJ2-3|NA|TRBV9|once
TGTGCCAGCAGCGTTATCCCAGGGCACACAGATACGCAGTATTTT
CASSVIPGHTDTQYF
>TRBJ2-3|NA|TRBV28|NA
TGTGCCAGCAGTCTCTCCAGGGGAGCACAGGGCACAGATACGCAGTATTTT
CASSLSRGAQGTDTQYF
>TRBJ1-4|NA|TRBV6-5|NA
TGTGCCAGCAGTTACTCGGGGGGGTCAACTAATGAAAAACTGTTTTTT
CASSYSGGSTNEKLFF
>TRBJ1-1|NA|TRBV7-9|once
TGTGCCAGCAGCCCAAGCGGGCAGCCAATGAACACTGAAGCTTTCTTT
CASSPSGQPMNTEAFF
>TRBJ2-1|NA|TRBV3-1/TRBV3-2|NA
TGTGCCAGCACAGGGGCCCAACTTTACAATGAGCAGTTCTTC
CASTGAQLYNEQFF
>TRBJ1-5|TRBD1|TRBV4-2|NA
TGTGCCAGCAGCCAAGAACAGGGGGCCCCAGCTCAGCCCCAGCATTTT
CASSQEQGAPAQPQHF
>TRBJ1-3|NA|TRBV10-3|NA
TGTGCCATCAGCTCCTGGGAGCTCTCTGGAAACACCATATATTTT
CAISSWELSGNTIYF
>TRBJ1-4|TRBD1|TRBV7-2|NA
TGTGCCAGCGGCCTACAGGGGCCCGCAATTGGCAGAAAACTGTTTTTT
CASGLQGPAIGRKLFF
>TRBJ1-2|TRBD1|TRBV6-4|once
TGTGCCAGCCGGGACAGGGAGGCTGAAGGCTACACCTTC
CASRDREAEGYTF
>TRBJ1-5|NA|TRBV14|once
TGTGCCAGCAGCCCCAACATGAATCAGCCCCAGCATTTT
CASSPNMNQPQHF
>TRBJ1-4|TRBD1|TRBV3-1/TRBV3-2|once
TGTGCCAGCAGCCACCTGACAGGGGGTTATGAAAAACTGTTTTTT
CASSHLTGGYEKLFF
>TRBJ2-5|NA|TRBV2|NA
TGTGCCAGCATGAGGACACAAGGGGGCCAAGAGACCCAGTACTTC
CASMRTQGGQETQYF
>TRBJ1-1|NA|TRBV7-2|NA
TGTGCCAGCAGCTTCGGGGATAACACTGAAGCTTTCTTT
CASSFGDNTEAFF
>TRBJ1-6|TRBD1|TRBV19|NA
TGTGCCAGTAGTCCCTGGACAGGGGGAATAAACTCACCCCTCCACTTT
CASSPWTGGINSPLHF
>TRBJ1-2|NA|TRBV27|NA
TGTGCCAGCAGTTTCCTGGGGGAGGGTAACTATGGCTACACCTTC
CASSFLGEGNYGYTF
>TRBJ2-3|TRBD1|TRBV19|once
TGTGCCTCCCGGGACAGGGGCACAGATACGCAGTATTTT
CASRDRGTDTQYF
>TRBJ1-1|TRBD1|TRBV5-6|NA
TGTGCCAGCAGCTTGGGGACCGGGACAGGCTCTGAAGCTTTCTTT
CASSLGTGTGSEAFF
>TRBJ2-5|TRBD2|TRBV10-3|NA
TGTGCCATCAGCCCAGCGGGGGGGGGAGGGACCCAGTACTTC
CAISPAGGGGTQYF
>TRBJ2-2|TRBD1|TRBV18|NA
TGTGCCAGCTCACCACTCGACAGGGGTGGCACCGGGGAGCTGTTTTTT
CASSPLDRGGTGELFF
>TRBJ1-1|TRBD1|TRBV11-2|NA
TGTGCCAGCAGCTTAGATAGGACAGGGTGGTACACTGAAGCTTTCTTT
CASSLDRTGWYTEAFF
>TRBJ1-2|TRBD1|TRBV6-5|NA
TGTGCCAGCAGGCTTATACAGGGGGCAGAGGGCTACACCTTC
CASRLIQGAEGYTF
>TRBJ2-1|TRBD1|TRBV27|once
TGTGCCAGCAGCTCCCCTTTAGGGACAGGGACATACAATGAGCAGTTCTTC
CASSSPLGTGTYNEQFF
>TRBJ2-3|TRBD1|TRBV5-4|NA
TGTGCCAGCAGCTTCCTAGGGGGCGGCACAGATACGCAGTATTTT
CASSFLGGGTDTQYF
>TRBJ1-2|NA|TRBV2|NA
TGTGCCAGCAGTGCAGTCCGGGGTAGCTACACCTTC
CASSAVRGSYTF
>TRBJ1-4|TRBD1|TRBV29-1|NA
TGCAGCGTAAAAACCGGGACAGGGATAGGGGAAAAACTGTTTTTT
CSVKTGTGIGEKLFF
>TRBJ1-3|NA|TRBV4-2|NA
TGTGCCAGCAGCCAATCTGACGGGTCCTCTGGAAACACCATATATTTT
CASSQSDGSSGNTIYF
>TRBJ2-2|TRBD2|TRBV2|NA
TGTGCCAGCAGTACGGGGGGAGGAACGAACACCGGGGAGCTGTTTTTT
CASSTGGGTNTGELFF